Following are 5 T cell receptor beta chains from one sample sequenced in a study of glioma-infiltrating T cells after dendritic cell vaccination. Profiling relied on immunoSEQ multiplex PCR, and the TCRdb table lists in-frame clones only, not all of them. The table lists fewer than 85,000 clones, 65% to 90% of them singletons. Sequencing was performed on blood, taken before dendritic cell vaccination. The receptors originated from a human donor with glioblastoma.

This rearrangement joins TRBV19 to TRBJ1-2; 7 nucleotides match TRBD1. From germline, CDR1 is LNHDA and CDR2 SQIVND (reference sequence). With 8 bases clipped from V and 8 bases from J, the junction kept 8 bases outside the gene matches. This CDR3 region has 12 residues. The CDR3 bases are TGTGCCAGTTCTACACAGGGGAGGGGCTACACCTTC. It is translated as CASSTQGRGYTF. Full variable domain (remainder filled in from reference TRBV19 and TRBJ1-2): DGGITQSPKYLFRKEGQNVTLSCEQNLNHDAMYWYRQDPGQGLRLIYYSQIVNDFQKGDIAEGYSVSREKKESFPLTVTSAQKNPTAFYLCASSTQGRGYTFGSGTRLTVV.

This clone has a handful of counts. The V and J genes are TRBV28 and TRBJ2-5, with D maybe TRBD1 (5 bases). The DNA end lines up better with TRBJ2-7; the J call may be wrong. There are 14 residues in the CDR3. CDR1 and CDR2 (germline): MDHEN, SYDVKM. CDR3 bases: TGTGCCAGCAGTTTATCAACTTCAGGGAACGAGCAGTACTTC. This gives the protein CASSLSTSGNEQYF.

About this clone itself: Germline is not matched at one junction end, which may reflect a read error. J is TRBJ1-2 and V is TRBV2; 12 bases are shared with TRBD1. Germline lookup yields CDR1 SNHLY and CDR2 FYNNEI. This CDR3 is 17 amino acids long. CDR3 loop: CASTEFGTGGSNYGYTF. CDR3 nucleotide sequence: TGTGCCAGCACTGAATTTGGGACAGGGGGCTCAAACTATGGCTACACCTTC.

V gene TRBV7-9 combines with J gene TRBJ1-3, with a tentative D call TRBD1 (5 bases). The CDR3 spans 14 residues. Trimming shortened V by 4 bases and J by 3 bases, and 10 bases separated the two germline ends. Germline-derived CDR1 and CDR2 are SEHNR and FQNEAQ (reference sequence). This CDR3 reads CASSYPGRGNTIYF. CDR3 nucleotides: TGTGCCAGCAGCTATCCAGGGCGTGGAAACACCATATATTTT.

This chain connects TRBV5-1 to TRBJ2-2, with D perhaps TRBD1 (5 bases). Trimming stripped 5 bases from V and 2 bases from J, with 10 bases between. CDR1 and CDR2 from the germline V gene are SGHRS and YFSETQ. CDR3 length: 14 amino acids. The CDR3 bases are TGCGCCAGCAGTTTACAGGCAAACACCGGGGAGCTGTTTTTT. Its protein product is CASSLQANTGELFF.